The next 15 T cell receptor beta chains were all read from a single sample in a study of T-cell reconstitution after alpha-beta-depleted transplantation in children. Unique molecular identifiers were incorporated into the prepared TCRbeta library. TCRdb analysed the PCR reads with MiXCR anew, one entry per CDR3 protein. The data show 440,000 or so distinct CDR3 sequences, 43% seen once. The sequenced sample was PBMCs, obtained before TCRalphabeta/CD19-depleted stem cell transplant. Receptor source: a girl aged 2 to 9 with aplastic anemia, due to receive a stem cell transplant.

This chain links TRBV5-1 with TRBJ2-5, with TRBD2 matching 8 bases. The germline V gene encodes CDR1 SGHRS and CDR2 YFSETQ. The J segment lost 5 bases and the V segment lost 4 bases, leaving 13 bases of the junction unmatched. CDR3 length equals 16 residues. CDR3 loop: CASSTLLAGAGETQYF. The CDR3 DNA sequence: TGCGCCAGCAGCACCCTCCTAGCGGGTGCGGGGGAGACCCAGTACTTC.

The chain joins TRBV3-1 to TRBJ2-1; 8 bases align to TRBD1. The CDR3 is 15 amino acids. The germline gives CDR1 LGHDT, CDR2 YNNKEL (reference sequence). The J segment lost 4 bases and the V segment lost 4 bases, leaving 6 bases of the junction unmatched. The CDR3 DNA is TGTGCCAGCAGCCTTAGACAGGGGACATACAATGAGCAGTTCTTC. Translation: CASSLRQGTYNEQFF.

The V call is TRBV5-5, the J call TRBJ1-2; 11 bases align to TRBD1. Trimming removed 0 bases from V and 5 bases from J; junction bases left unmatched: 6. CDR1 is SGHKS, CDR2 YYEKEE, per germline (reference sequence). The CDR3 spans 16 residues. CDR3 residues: CASSLDAGTGGYGYTF. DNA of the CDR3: TGTGCCAGCAGCTTGGATGCCGGGACAGGGGGTTATGGCTACACCTTC.

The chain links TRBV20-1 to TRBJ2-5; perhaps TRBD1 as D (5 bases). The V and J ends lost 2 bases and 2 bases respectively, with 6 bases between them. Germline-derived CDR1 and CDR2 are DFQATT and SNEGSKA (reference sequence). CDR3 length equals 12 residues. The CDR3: CSARQGQETQYF. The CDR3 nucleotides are TGCAGTGCTAGACAGGGTCAAGAGACCCAGTACTTC.

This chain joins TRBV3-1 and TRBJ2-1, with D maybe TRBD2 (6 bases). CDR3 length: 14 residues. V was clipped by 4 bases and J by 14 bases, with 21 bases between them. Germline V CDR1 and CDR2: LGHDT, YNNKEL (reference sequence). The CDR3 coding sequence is TGTGCCAGCAGCCGATCAGGAGGAACGGGGAGGAAGTTCTTC. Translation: CASSRSGGTGRKFF.

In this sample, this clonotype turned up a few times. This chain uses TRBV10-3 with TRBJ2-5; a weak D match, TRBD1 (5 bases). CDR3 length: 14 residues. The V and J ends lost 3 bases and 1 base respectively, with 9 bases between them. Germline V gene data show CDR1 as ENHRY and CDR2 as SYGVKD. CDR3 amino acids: CAISDGQGQETQYF. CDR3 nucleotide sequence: TGTGCCATCAGTGACGGGCAGGGCCAAGAGACCCAGTACTTC.

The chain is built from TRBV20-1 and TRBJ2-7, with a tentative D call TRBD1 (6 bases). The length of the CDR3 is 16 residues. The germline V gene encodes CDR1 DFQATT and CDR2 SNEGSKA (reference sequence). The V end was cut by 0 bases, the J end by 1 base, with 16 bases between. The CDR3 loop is CSAREAGTRISYEQYF. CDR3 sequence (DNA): TGCAGTGCTAGAGAGGCCGGGACAAGGATTTCCTACGAGCAGTACTTC.

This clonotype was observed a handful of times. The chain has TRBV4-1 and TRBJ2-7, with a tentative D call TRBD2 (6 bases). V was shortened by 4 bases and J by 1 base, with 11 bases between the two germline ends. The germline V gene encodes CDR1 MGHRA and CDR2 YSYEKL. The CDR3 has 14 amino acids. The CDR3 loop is CASSRSGTSYEQYF. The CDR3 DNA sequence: TGCGCCAGCAGCCGTAGCGGTACTTCCTACGAGCAGTACTTC.

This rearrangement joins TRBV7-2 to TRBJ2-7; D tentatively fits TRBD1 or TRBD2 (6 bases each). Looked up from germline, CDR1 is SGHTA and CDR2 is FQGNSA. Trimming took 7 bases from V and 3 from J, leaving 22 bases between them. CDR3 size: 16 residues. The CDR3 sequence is CASTGPLTGARYEQYF. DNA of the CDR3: TGTGCCAGCACAGGCCCTTTGACGGGGGCCCGCTACGAGCAGTACTTC.

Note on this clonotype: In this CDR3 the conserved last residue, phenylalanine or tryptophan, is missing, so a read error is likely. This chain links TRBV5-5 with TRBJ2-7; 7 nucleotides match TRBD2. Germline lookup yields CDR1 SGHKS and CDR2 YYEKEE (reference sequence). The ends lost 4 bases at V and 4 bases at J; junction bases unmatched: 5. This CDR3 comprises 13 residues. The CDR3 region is CASSGGGTYEQYL. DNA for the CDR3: TGTGCCAGCAGCGGGGGGGGTACTTACGAGCAGTACCTC.

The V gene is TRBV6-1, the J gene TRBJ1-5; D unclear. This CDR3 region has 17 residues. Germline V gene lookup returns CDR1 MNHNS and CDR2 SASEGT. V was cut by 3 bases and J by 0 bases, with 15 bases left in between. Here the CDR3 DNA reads TGTGCCAGCAGTGATTCCGCAAGTATCTATAGCAATCAGCCCCAGCATTTT. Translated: CASSDSASIYSNQPQHF.

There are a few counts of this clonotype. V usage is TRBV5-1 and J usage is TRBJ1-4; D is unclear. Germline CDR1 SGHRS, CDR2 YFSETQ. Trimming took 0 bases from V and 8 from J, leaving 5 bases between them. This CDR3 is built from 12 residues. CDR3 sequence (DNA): TGCGCCAGCAGCTTGGATTGGGAAAAACTGTTTTTT. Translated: CASSLDWEKLFF.

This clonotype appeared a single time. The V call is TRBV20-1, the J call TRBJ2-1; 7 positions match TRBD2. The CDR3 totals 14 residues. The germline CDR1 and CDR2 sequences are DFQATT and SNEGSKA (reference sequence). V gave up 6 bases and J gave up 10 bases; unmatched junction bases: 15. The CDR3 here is CSAHSPSGSKEQFF. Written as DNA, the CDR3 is TGCAGTGCACACAGCCCTAGCGGCAGCAAAGAGCAGTTCTTC.

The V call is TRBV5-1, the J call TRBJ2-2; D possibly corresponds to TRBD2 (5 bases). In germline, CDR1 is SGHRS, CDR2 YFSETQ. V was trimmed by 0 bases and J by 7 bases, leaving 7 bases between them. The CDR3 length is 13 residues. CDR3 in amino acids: CASSLGEGGELFF. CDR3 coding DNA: TGCGCCAGCAGCTTGGGAGAGGGCGGGGAGCTGTTTTTT.

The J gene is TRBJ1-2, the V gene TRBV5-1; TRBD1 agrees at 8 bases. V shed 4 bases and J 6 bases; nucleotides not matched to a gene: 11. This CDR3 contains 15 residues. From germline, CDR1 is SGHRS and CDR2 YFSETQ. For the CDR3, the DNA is TGCGCCAGCAGCCACGGACAGGGAGGGCCTCATGGCTACACCTTC. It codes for CASSHGQGGPHGYTF.